In its sample, the clone carrying this T cell receptor beta chain was seen many times. Antigen unknown. In TCRdb, the 5' RACE reads were re-called with MiXCR into one record per CDR3 protein. The repertoire holds around 120,000 distinct CDR3 sequences, with around 9.3% as singletons. Germline-derived CDR1 and CDR2 are KGHSH and LQKENI. Between the trimmed V and J ends, which lost 6 bases and 5 bases, there was a span of 17 bases. The CDR3 is 15 residues long. The record originates from a study of CD8 T cells in ankylosing spondylitis. Study-level points and caveats: Enrichment of disease-linked clones was reportedly significant in matched ankylosing spondylitis synovial fluid. Disease-linked clones proved CD8+ and comparatively uncommon in peripheral blood. About eight highly homologous variants made up a TCR beta motif that seemed to typify ankylosing spondylitis blood.

This clonotype originated in a male donor with ankylosing spondylitis or in good health (not recorded which). The rearrangement joins TRBV18 to TRBJ2-4; tentative D call: TRBD1 (6 bases). Sequencing was performed on blood, either unsorted or a sorted T cell fraction (not recorded which). The CDR3 loop reads CASSPNRARENIQYF. Here the CDR3 DNA reads TGTGCCAGCTCCCCTAACAGGGCTCGAGAAAACATTCAGTACTTC.